The 4 T cell receptor beta chains below all came from one sample that was sequenced in a study of blood T cell repertoires in COVID-19. Generated by immunoSEQ multiplex PCR, the TCRdb table keeps only in-frame clones and is missing some. The table shows 350,000 to 500,000 clones, with about 88% occurring only once. Sequencing used PBMCs or T cells enriched from blood (not recorded which). These receptors were taken from a woman aged 18-35 years who had been exposed to COVID-19.

The CDR3 region has the DNA TGCAGCGTTGACCTGACAGGGTCTGGAGAGACCCAGTACTTC. This sequence encodes CSVDLTGSGETQYF. The rearrangement joins TRBV29-1 to TRBJ2-5; 7 bases are a match to TRBD1. V shed 3 bases, J shed 4 bases, and the junction held 8 bases outside the gene matches. CDR1 is SQVTM, CDR2 ANQGSEA, per germline. The CDR3 totals 14 residues.

The V gene is TRBV7-2, the J gene TRBJ1-5; 8 nucleotides align to TRBD1. The CDR3 consists of 14 residues. V was clipped by 2 bases and J by 7 bases; unmatched bases: 4. Germline loops: CDR1 SGHTA, CDR2 FQGNSA. The CDR3 DNA follows: TGTGCCAGCAGCTTACAGGGGGCCGGGCAGCCCCAGCATTTT. Residues: CASSLQGAGQPQHF.

The V call is TRBV29-1, the J call TRBJ1-2; TRBD1 is a possible D gene (5 bases). The CDR3 consists of 12 residues. Deletions cut 6 bases from V and 4 bases from J, with 12 bases between. Germline CDR1 and CDR2: SQVTM and ANQGSEA. CDR3 residues: CSVSTGLYGYTF. DNA of the CDR3: TGCAGCGTATCAACAGGCCTCTATGGCTACACCTTC.

The chain carries TRBV5-6 and TRBJ1-2; weak D call: TRBD1 (6 bases). Germline V lookup: CDR1 SGHDT, CDR2 YYEEEE. V was pared by 6 bases and J by 4 bases, with 25 bases between. This CDR3 is built from 17 residues. The CDR3 here is CASTRFQSWVGGYGYTF. The DNA for the CDR3 is TGTGCCAGCACCCGATTCCAGTCATGGGTAGGGGGCTATGGCTACACCTTC.